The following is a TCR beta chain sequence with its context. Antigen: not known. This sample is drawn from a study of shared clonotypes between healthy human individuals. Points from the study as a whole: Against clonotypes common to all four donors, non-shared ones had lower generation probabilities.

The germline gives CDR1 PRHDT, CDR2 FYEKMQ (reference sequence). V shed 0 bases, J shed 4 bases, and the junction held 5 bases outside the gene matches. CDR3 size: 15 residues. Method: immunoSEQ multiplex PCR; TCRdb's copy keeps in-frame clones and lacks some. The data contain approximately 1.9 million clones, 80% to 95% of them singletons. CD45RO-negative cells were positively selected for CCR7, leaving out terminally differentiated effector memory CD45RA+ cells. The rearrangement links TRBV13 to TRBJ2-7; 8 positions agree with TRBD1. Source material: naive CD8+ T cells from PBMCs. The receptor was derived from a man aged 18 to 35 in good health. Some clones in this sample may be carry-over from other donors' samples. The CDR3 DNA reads TGTGCCAGCAGCTTAGGAACAGGGGGTTATTACGAGCAGTACTTC. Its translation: CASSLGTGGYYEQYF.